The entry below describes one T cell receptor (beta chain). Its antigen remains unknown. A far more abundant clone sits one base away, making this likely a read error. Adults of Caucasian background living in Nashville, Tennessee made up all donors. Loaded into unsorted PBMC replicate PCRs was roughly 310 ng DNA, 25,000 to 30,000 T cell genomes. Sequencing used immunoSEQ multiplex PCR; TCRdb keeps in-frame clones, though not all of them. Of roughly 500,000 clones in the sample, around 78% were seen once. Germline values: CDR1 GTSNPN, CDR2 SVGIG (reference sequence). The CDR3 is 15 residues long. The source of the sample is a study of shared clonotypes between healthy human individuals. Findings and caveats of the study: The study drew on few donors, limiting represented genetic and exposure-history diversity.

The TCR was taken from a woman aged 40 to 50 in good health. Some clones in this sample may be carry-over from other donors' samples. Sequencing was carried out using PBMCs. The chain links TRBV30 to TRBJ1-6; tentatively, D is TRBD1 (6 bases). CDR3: CAWSGRTAYKSPLHF. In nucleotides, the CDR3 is TGTGCCTGGAGTGGTCGGACAGCTTATAAGTCACCCCTCCACTTT.